These 20 T cell receptor beta chains came from one sample sequenced in a study of blood T cell repertoires in COVID-19. TCRdb keeps only in-frame clones here, not all; method: immunoSEQ multiplex PCR. The table has about 190,000 clones, 60% to 80% seen once. Specimen: peripheral blood. The receptors shown here come from a woman in her sixties or seventies with acute or convalescent COVID-19.

This clone is a singleton in its sample. V and J are TRBV27 and TRBJ2-1, with a tentative D call TRBD1 (6 bases). The CDR3 sequence is 17 residues long. Deletions cut 2 bases from V and 0 bases from J, with 14 bases between. Germline CDR1 and CDR2: MNHEY and SMNVEV (reference sequence). The chain's CDR3 is CASSLRDRTSSYNEQFF. The CDR3 DNA reads as TGTGCCAGCAGTTTAAGAGACAGGACCAGCTCCTACAATGAGCAGTTCTTC.

This chain connects TRBV7-9 to TRBJ2-5; 8 positions match TRBD2. V trimming: 4 bases; J trimming: 5 bases; junction bases outside the gene matches: 15. The germline V gene has CDR1 SEHNR and CDR2 FQNEAQ (reference sequence). The CDR3 consists of 17 residues. The CDR3 protein is CASSSPAGGRILETQYF. The CDR3 nucleotides are TGTGCCAGCAGCTCCCCCGCCGGCGGGAGGATATTGGAGACCCAGTACTTC.

The genes are TRBV27 and TRBJ1-1; D gene unclear. Deletions cut 6 bases from V and 5 bases from J, with 16 bases between. CDR1 MNHEY and CDR2 SMNVEV come from the germline V gene (reference sequence). The CDR3 loop spans 14 amino acids. DNA for the CDR3: TGTGCCAGCAGCATCGTTCCGCCGGGAACTGAAGCTTTCTTT. Encoded protein: CASSIVPPGTEAFF.

This clone was detected a few times. The chain recombines TRBV19 with TRBJ1-1, with no clear D. V was pared by 1 base and J by 0 bases, with 12 bases between. The CDR3 length is 16 residues. CDR1 and CDR2 (germline): LNHDA, SQIVND (reference sequence). CDR3 nucleotide sequence: TGTGCCAGTAGTATAGCGGAGGCCAGAGTGAACACTGAAGCTTTCTTT. This encodes CASSIAEARVNTEAFF.

The V gene is TRBV4-2, the J gene TRBJ1-2, with D perhaps matching TRBD1 (5 bases). In germline, CDR1 is LGHNA, CDR2 YNFKEQ. The V end lost 5 bases, the J end lost 3 bases, and 16 bases lay between the germline ends. The CDR3 loop spans 15 amino acids. The CDR3 loop reads CASSVYRSWDYGYTF. The CDR3 DNA is TGTGCCAGCAGCGTCTACAGGAGCTGGGACTATGGCTACACCTTC.

The chain has TRBV3-1 (or the pseudogene TRBV3-2) and TRBJ2-5; 9 positions agree with TRBD1. The germline V gene encodes CDR1 LGHDT and CDR2 YNNKEL (reference sequence). This CDR3 region has 15 residues. Losses at the gene ends were 0 bases for V and 7 bases for J; bases not matched to a gene: 6. The CDR3 DNA sequence: TGTGCCAGCAGCCAAGAAGTCGGACAGGGGAGGACCCAGTACTTC. It codes for CASSQEVGQGRTQYF.

J is TRBJ2-5 and V is TRBV12-3 or TRBV12-4; a weak D match, TRBD2 (5 bases). The CDR3 spans 12 residues. V lost 8 bases and J 5 bases, leaving 12 bases between the germline ends. The CDR3 nucleotides read TGTGCCAGCGCGGGTAGTGGCGAGACCCAGTACTTC. It yields the protein CASAGSGETQYF.

The V and J genes are TRBV11-2 and TRBJ2-7, with 10 nucleotides matching TRBD2. The CDR3 runs 15 residues. Germline V gives CDR1 SGHAT, CDR2 FQNNGV. V trimming: 8 bases; J trimming: 6 bases; junction bases outside the gene matches: 13. DNA of the CDR3: TGTGCCAGCGGTTCCCCTAGCGGGAGAATCCGCGAGCAGTACTTC. Translating it yields CASGSPSGRIREQYF.

This CDR3 is CASSHLTEYGYTF. The CDR3 DNA reads as TGTGCCAGCAGCCACCTCACCGAGTATGGCTACACCTTC. The gene calls are TRBV3-1 (or the pseudogene TRBV3-2) and TRBJ1-2; D unclear. Germline CDR1 LGHDT, CDR2 YNNKEL (reference sequence). This CDR3 spans 13 amino acids. Trimming left V 3 bases short and J 5 bases short, with 10 bases between.

This clone was seen a few times. The genes are TRBV2 and TRBJ2-1, with 9 bases fitting TRBD2. This CDR3 region has 14 residues. V lost 6 bases, J lost 6 bases, and 6 bases stayed unmatched. Germline lookup yields CDR1 SNHLY and CDR2 FYNNEI. The CDR3 nucleotides read TGTGCCAGCAGAGAGCGGGAGGTAACCAATGAGCAGTTCTTC. Protein: CASREREVTNEQFF. Full variable domain (remainder filled in from reference TRBV2 and TRBJ2-1): EPEVTQTPSHQVTQMGQEVILRCVPISNHLYFYWYRQILGQKVEFLVSFYNNEISEKSEIFDDQFSVERPDGSNFTLKIRSTKLEDSAMYFCASREREVTNEQFFGPGTRLTVL.

This clone was recorded only once. The chain joins TRBV24-1 to TRBJ2-5; TRBD1 might be the D (5 bases). Germline loops: CDR1 KGHDR, CDR2 SFDVKD. V gave up 3 bases and J gave up 2 bases, with 12 bases separating them. This CDR3 region has 15 residues. The CDR3 sequence: CATSDPAGSQETQYF. The CDR3 DNA sequence: TGTGCCACCAGTGATCCCGCAGGGTCTCAAGAGACCCAGTACTTC.

The chain joins TRBV24-1 to TRBJ2-1; 8 bases fit TRBD2. V lost 3 bases to trimming and J lost 1 base; unmatched junction nucleotides: 7. The V gene's germline CDR1 is KGHDR and CDR2 SFDVKD. This CDR3 spans 17 amino acids. The DNA of the CDR3 is TGTGCCACCAGTGATCCCGGGACTAGAGCTTCCTACAATGAGCAGTTCTTC. It yields the protein CATSDPGTRASYNEQFF.

This rearrangement joins TRBV7-3 to TRBJ1-4, with D unclear. The CDR3 totals 17 residues. V lost 5 bases, J lost 7 bases, and 23 bases lay in between. Germline values: CDR1 SGHTA, CDR2 FQGTGA. In DNA, the CDR3 is TGTGCCAGCAGCCCTATCGAGGCTCCGAGCCGGGGTGAAAAACTGTTTTTT. Translated: CASSPIEAPSRGEKLFF. Using reference TRBV7-3 and TRBJ1-4 for the parts outside the CDR3, the full variable domain is GAGVSQTPSNKVTEKGKYVELRCDPISGHTALYWYRQSLGQGPEFLIYFQGTGAADDSGLPNDRFFAVRPEGSVSTLKIQRTERGDSAVYLCASSPIEAPSRGEKLFFGSGTQLSVL.

V usage is TRBV27 and J usage is TRBJ1-4, with D perhaps TRBD1 (6 bases). From germline, CDR1 is MNHEY and CDR2 SMNVEV (reference sequence). The CDR3 runs to 14 residues. The V and J ends lost 5 bases and 5 bases respectively, with 12 bases between them. For the CDR3, the DNA is TGTGCCAGCAGTATGGGGGGGGCGAATGAAAAACTGTTTTTT. Its translation is CASSMGGANEKLFF. Combining the CDR3 with reference TRBV27 and TRBJ1-4 gives the whole variable domain EAQVTQNPRYLITVTGKKLTVTCSQNMNHEYMSWYRQDPGLGLRQIYYSMNVEVTDKGDVPEGYKVSRKEKRNFPLILESPSPNQTSLYFCASSMGGANEKLFFGSGTQLSVL.

The V call is TRBV5-1, the J call TRBJ1-6; a weak D match, TRBD1 (5 bases). The CDR3 has 14 amino acids. Germline loops: CDR1 SGHRS, CDR2 YFSETQ. Trimming shortened V by 0 bases and J by 6 bases, and 7 bases separated the two germline ends. The CDR3 nucleotides are TGCGCCAGCAGCTTGGGTCAGGGTAATTCACCCCTCCACTTT. Protein sequence: CASSLGQGNSPLHF. Using reference TRBV5-1 and TRBJ1-6 for the parts outside the CDR3, the full variable domain is KAGVTQTPRYLIKTRGQQVTLSCSPISGHRSVSWYQQTPGQGLQFLFEYFSETQRNKGNFPGRFSGRQFSNSRSEMNVSTLELGDSALYLCASSLGQGNSPLHFGNGTRLTVT.

The J gene is TRBJ1-1, the V gene TRBV19; D unresolved. The germline V gene has CDR1 LNHDA and CDR2 SQIVND (reference sequence). V was cut by 0 bases and J by 5 bases, with 10 bases left in between. The CDR3 is 14 residues long. The CDR3 loop reads CASSIDLWRTEAFF. Written as DNA, the CDR3 is TGTGCCAGTAGTATAGATTTATGGAGAACTGAAGCTTTCTTT.

The rearrangement links TRBV25-1 to TRBJ1-4; D possibly corresponds to TRBD1 (5 bases). V was pared by 0 bases and J by 4 bases, with 9 bases between. Per germline, CDR1 MGHDK and CDR2 SYGVNS. The CDR3 has 15 amino acids. DNA for the CDR3: TGTGCCAGCAGTGAATACGGGGGAGGTAATGAAAAACTGTTTTTT. Its translation is CASSEYGGGNEKLFF. Full variable domain (remainder filled in from reference TRBV25-1 and TRBJ1-4): EADIYQTPRYLVIGTGKKITLECSQTMGHDKMYWYQQDPGMELHLIHYSYGVNSTEKGDLSSESTVSRIRTEHFPLTLESARPSHTSQYLCASSEYGGGNEKLFFGSGTQLSVL.

The rearrangement links TRBV7-9 to TRBJ1-3, with a possible D match to TRBD1 (5 bases). Trimming cost V 1 base and J 5 bases, with 9 bases left between them. CDR3 length equals 14 residues. From germline, CDR1 is SEHNR and CDR2 FQNEAQ (reference sequence). Here the CDR3 DNA reads TGTGCCAGCAGCTTAGAGGGGAGGAGAAACACCATATATTTT. This sequence encodes CASSLEGRRNTIYF.

This clone was counted once. The V call is TRBV7-8, the J call TRBJ1-4, with D perhaps matching TRBD1 (6 bases). CDR3 length: 17 amino acids. V shed 2 bases and J shed 7 bases, with 20 bases lying between them. Per the germline V gene, CDR1 is SGHVS and CDR2 is FQNEAQ. This chain's CDR3 is CASSLNQQGVLSEKLFF. CDR3 nucleotide sequence: TGTGCCAGCAGCTTAAATCAACAGGGAGTCCTTTCTGAAAAACTGTTTTTT.

The V call is TRBV2, the J call TRBJ2-3; 9 bases map to TRBD1. The CDR3 is 15 amino acids. The ends lost 6 bases at V and 1 base at J; junction bases unmatched: 5. Germline V gene lookup returns CDR1 SNHLY and CDR2 FYNNEI. CDR3 nucleotides: TGTGCCAGCAGCAGGGGACAGGGCGGCACAGATACGCAGTATTTT. The encoded protein is CASSRGQGGTDTQYF.